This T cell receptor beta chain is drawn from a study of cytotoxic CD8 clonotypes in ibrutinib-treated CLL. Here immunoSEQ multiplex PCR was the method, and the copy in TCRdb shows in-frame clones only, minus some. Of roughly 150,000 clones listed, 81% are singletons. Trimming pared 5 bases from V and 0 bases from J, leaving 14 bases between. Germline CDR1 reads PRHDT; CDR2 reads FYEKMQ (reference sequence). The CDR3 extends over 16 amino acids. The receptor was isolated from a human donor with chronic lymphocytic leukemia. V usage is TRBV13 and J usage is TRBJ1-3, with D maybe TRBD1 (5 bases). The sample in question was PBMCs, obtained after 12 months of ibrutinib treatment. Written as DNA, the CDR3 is TGTGCCAGCAGCGGGAAGGGGTTCGGCTCTGGAAACACCATATATTTT. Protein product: CASSGKGFGSGNTIYF.